This T cell receptor (beta chain) was identified during a study of shared clonotypes between healthy human individuals. This CDR3 has 15 residues. Trimming removed 0 bases at V and 4 bases at J, with 13 bases between. From germline, CDR1 is SGHRS and CDR2 YFSETQ. Study conclusions and caveats: Memory subsets generally showed smaller estimated richness than naive subsets did. Some clonotypes were shared by all four sorted-subset donors, while others were not shared. The non-shared ones had lower generation probabilities than the shared ones.

This clone has ten or more counts. Its antigen is still unknown. Deep-level settings were used for running the assay. Measured with immunoSEQ multiplex PCR; TCRdb has only the in-frame clones, and not every one. The sample holds under 1,100,000 clones, about four fifths seen once. J is TRBJ1-2 and V is TRBV5-1; no clear D gene. The sequence came from a man aged 18 to 29 in good health. Some clones in this sample may be carry-over from other donors' samples. The sequenced material came from memory CD4+ T cells from PBMCs. Regarding subset: CD45RA-negative fraction. CDR3 in DNA: TGCGCCAGCAGCTTGGGTGGCCCGGCGGGCTATGGCTACACCTTC. This sequence encodes CASSLGGPAGYGYTF.